The sequence of this T cell receptor (beta chain) was determined in a study of T-cell reconstitution after alpha-beta-depleted transplantation in children. Whole-study findings and limits: About two months after transplant, alpha-beta T cells reportedly came from several hundred expanded graft clones. By one year post-transplant, T-cell counts and diversity largely arose from T cells that were newly produced.

Ten or more counts support this clonotype. Its antigen remains unknown. Unique molecular identifiers featured in how the TCRbeta library was prepared. TCRdb passed the PCR reads through MiXCR, listing each CDR3 protein once. The table has some 87,000 distinct CDR3 sequences, around 16% seen once; the top ten hold roughly a fifth. Germline V gives CDR1 KGHSH, CDR2 LQKENI. The length of the CDR3 is 14 residues. Between the trimmed V and J ends, which lost 8 bases and 6 bases, there was a span of 17 bases. The chain recombines TRBV18 with TRBJ1-5; D might be TRBD1 (5 bases). The sequence was collected from a male patient aged 2-15 years who had a stem cell transplant for acute lymphoblastic leukemia, so the T cells may come from the graft donor. Sequenced here: PBMCs, mostly from graft donor cells, sampled 180 days after TCRalphabeta/CD19-depleted stem cell transplant. The CDR3: CASAPRERGQPQHF. The CDR3 coding sequence is TGTGCCAGCGCCCCAAGGGAAAGGGGTCAGCCCCAGCATTTT.